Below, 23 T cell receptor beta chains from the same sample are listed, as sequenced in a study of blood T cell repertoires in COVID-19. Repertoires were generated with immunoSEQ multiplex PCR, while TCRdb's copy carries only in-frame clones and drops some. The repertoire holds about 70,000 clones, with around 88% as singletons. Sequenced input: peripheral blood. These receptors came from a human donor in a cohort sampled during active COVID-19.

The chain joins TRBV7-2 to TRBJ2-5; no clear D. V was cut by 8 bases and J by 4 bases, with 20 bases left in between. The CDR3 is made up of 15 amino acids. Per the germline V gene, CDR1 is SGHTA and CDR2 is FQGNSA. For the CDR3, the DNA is TGTGCCAGCGGCGGCATAAACAAAGGAGCAGAGACCCAGTACTTC. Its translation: CASGGINKGAETQYF.

CDR3 nucleotide sequence: TGTGCCAGCAGTATCCCCGGGCAGGGGACGTACGAGCAGTACTTC. Protein sequence: CASSIPGQGTYEQYF. The gene calls are TRBV28 and TRBJ2-7; D perhaps matches TRBD1 (6 bases). The CDR3 spans 15 residues. Deletions cut 5 bases from V and 4 bases from J, with 18 bases between. Per the germline V gene, CDR1 is MDHEN and CDR2 is SYDVKM.

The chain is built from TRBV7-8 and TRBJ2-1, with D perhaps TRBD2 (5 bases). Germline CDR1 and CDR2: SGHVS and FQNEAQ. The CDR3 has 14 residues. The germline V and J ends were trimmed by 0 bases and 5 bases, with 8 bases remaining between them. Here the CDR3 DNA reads TGTGCCAGCAGCTTAGCTCCCGGGGACAATGAGCAGTTCTTC. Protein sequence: CASSLAPGDNEQFF.

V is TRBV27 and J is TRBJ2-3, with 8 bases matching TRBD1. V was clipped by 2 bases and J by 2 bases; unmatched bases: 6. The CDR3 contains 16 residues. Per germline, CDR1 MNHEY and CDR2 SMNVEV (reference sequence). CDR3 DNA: TGTGCCAGCAGTTTAACGTCGACAGGGGCCACAGATACGCAGTATTTT. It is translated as CASSLTSTGATDTQYF.

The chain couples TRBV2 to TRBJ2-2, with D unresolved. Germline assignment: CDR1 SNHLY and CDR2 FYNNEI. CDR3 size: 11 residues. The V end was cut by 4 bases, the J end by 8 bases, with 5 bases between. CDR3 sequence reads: CASSGPGELFF. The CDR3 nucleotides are TGTGCCAGCAGTGGGCCGGGGGAGCTGTTTTTT. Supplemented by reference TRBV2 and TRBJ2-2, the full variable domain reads EPEVTQTPSHQVTQMGQEVILRCVPISNHLYFYWYRQILGQKVEFLVSFYNNEISEKSEIFDDQFSVERPDGSNFTLKIRSTKLEDSAMYFCASSGPGELFFGEGSRLTVL.

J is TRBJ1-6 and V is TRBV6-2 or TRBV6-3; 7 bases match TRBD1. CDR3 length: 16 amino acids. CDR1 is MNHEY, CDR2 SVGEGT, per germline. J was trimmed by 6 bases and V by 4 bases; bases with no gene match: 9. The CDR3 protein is CASSSLRTGPNSPLHF. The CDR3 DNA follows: TGTGCCAGCAGTTCCCTCCGGACAGGTCCTAATTCACCCCTCCACTTT.

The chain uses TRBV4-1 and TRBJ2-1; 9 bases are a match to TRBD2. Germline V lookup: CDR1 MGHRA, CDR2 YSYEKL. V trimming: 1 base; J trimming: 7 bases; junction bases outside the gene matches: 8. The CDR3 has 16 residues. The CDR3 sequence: CASSQGGRGGRNEQFF. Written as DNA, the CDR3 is TGCGCCAGCAGCCAAGGCGGGCGGGGGGGCCGTAATGAGCAGTTCTTC.

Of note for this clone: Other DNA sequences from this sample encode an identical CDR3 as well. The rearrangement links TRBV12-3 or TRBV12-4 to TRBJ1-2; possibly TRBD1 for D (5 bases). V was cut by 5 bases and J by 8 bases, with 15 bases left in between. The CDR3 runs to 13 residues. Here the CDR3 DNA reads TGTGCCAGCAGTCCCCAGGGAGGCTACGGCTACACCTTC. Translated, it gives CASSPQGGYGYTF.

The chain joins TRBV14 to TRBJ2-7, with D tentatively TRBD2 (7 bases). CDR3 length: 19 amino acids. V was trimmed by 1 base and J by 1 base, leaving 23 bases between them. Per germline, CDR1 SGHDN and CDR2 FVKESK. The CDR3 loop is CASSQAVGLGGLGSYEQYF. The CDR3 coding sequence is TGTGCCAGCAGCCAAGCGGTGGGCCTGGGGGGGCTTGGGTCCTACGAGCAGTACTTC. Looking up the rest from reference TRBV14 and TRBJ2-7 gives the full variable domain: EAGVTQFPSHSVIEKGQTVTLRCDPISGHDNLYWYRRVMGKEIKFLLHFVKESKQDESGMPNNRFLAERTGGTYSTLKVQPAELEDSGVYFCASSQAVGLGGLGSYEQYFGPGTRLTVT.

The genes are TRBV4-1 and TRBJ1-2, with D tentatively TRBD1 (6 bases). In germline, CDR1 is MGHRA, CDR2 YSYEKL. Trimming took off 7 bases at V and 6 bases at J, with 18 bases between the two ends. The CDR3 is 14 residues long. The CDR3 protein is CASNREARGDGYTF. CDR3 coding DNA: TGCGCCAGCAACCGGGAGGCCAGGGGCGATGGCTACACCTTC.

CDR3 coding DNA: TGTGCCTGGAGTGTGGGGGGGGACACTGAAGCTTTCTTT. Its translation: CAWSVGGDTEAFF. The chain uses TRBV30 and TRBJ1-1, with a tentative D call TRBD1 (5 bases). The CDR3 runs to 13 residues. Per the germline V gene, CDR1 is GTSNPN and CDR2 is SVGIG (reference sequence). The V and J ends lost 0 bases and 3 bases respectively, with 8 bases between them.

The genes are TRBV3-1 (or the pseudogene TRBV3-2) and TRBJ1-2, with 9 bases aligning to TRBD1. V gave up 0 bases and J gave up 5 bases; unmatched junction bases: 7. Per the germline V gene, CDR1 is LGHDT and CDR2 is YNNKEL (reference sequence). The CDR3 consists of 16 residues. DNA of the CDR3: TGTGCCAGCAGCCAAGATCGGGACAGGGCTGGATATGGCTACACCTTC. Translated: CASSQDRDRAGYGYTF.

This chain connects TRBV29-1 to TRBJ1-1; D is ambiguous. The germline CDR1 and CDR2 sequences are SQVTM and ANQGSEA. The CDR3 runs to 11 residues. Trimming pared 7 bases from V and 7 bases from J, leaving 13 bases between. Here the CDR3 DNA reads TGCAGCGGGTTCGAGGGAGGTGAAGCTTTCTTT. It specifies CSGFEGGEAFF.

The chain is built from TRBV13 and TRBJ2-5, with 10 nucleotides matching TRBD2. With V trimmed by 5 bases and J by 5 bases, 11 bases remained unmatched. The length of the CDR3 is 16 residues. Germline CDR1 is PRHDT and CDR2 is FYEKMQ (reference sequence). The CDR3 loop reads CASSLSQRGGQETQYF. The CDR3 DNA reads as TGTGCCAGCAGCCTCTCTCAGCGGGGGGGCCAGGAGACCCAGTACTTC.

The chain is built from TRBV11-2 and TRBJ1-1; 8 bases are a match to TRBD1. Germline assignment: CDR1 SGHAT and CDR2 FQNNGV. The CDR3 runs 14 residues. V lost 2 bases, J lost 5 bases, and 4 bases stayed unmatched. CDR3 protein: CASSLYQGATEAFF. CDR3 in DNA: TGTGCCAGCAGCTTATATCAGGGGGCGACTGAAGCTTTCTTT.

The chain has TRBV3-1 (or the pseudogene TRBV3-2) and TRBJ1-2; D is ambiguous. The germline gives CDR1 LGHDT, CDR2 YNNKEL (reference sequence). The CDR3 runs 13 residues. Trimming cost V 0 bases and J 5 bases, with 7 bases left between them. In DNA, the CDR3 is TGTGCCAGCAGCCAAGACGCAGAATATGGCTACACCTTC. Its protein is CASSQDAEYGYTF.

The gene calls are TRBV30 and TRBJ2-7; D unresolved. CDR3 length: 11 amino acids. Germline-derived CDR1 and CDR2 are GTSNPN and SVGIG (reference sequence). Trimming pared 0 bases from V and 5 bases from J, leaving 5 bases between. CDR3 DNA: TGTGCCTGGAGTGTACAAAACGAGCAGTACTTC. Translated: CAWSVQNEQYF.

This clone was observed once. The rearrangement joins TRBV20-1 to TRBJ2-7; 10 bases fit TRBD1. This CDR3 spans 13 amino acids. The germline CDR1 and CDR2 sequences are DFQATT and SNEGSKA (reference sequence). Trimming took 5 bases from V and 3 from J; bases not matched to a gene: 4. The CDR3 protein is CSAGGDRGYEQYF. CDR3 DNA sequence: TGCAGTGCTGGTGGGGACAGGGGCTACGAGCAGTACTTC.

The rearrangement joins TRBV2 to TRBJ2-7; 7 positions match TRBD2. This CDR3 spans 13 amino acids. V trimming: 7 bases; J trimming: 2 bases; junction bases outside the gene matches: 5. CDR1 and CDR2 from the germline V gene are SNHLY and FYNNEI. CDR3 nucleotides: TGTGCCAGCACCCGGGGGGTAACCTACGAGCAGTACTTC. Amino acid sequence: CASTRGVTYEQYF.

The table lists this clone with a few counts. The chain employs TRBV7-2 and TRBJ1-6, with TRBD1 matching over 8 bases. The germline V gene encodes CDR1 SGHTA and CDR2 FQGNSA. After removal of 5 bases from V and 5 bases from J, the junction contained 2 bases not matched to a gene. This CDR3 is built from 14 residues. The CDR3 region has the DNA TGTGCCAGCAGCCGGACAGGGAATAATTCACCCCTCCACTTT. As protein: CASSRTGNNSPLHF.

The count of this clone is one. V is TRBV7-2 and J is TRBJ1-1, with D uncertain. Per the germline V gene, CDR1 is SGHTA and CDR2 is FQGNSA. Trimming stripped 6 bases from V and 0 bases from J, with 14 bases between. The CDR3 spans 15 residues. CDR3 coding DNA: TGTGCCAGCAGGGAGTCTGCCCTCATGAACACTGAAGCTTTCTTT. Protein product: CASRESALMNTEAFF.

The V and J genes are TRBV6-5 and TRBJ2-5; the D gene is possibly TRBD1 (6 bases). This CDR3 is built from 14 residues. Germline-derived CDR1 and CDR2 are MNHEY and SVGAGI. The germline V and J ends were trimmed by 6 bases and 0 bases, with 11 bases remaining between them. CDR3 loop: CASRWTEYQETQYF. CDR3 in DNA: TGTGCCAGCAGATGGACAGAGTACCAAGAGACCCAGTACTTC.

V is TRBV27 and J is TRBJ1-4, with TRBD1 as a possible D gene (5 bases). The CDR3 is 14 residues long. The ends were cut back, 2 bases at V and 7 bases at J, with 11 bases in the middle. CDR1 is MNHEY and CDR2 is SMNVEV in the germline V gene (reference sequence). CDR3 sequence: CASSLVGEGEKLFF. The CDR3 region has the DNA TGTGCCAGCAGTTTAGTAGGGGAGGGTGAAAAACTGTTTTTT.